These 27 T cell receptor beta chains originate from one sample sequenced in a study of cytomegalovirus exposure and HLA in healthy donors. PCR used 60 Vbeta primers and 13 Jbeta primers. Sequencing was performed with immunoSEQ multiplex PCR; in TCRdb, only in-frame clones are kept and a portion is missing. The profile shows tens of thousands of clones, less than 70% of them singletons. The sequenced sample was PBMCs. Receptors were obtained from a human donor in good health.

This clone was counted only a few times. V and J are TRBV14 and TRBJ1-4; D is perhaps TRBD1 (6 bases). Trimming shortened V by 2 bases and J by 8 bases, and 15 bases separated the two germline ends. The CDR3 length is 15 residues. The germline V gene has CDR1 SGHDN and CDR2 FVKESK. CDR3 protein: CASSQPDSFYEKLFF. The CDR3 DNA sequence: TGTGCCAGCAGCCAACCGGACAGTTTCTACGAAAAACTGTTTTTT.

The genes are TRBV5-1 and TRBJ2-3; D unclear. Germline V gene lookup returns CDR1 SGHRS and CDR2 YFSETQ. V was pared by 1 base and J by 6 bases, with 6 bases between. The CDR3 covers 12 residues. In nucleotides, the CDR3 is TGCGCCAGCAGCTTGTTCGAGGATACGCAGTATTTT. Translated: CASSLFEDTQYF.

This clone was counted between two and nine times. Here the CDR3 reads CASSELGQSTEAFF. DNA for the CDR3: TGTGCCAGCAGTGAATTGGGACAGAGTACTGAAGCTTTCTTT. The chain has TRBV2 and TRBJ1-1; 7 nucleotides agree with TRBD1. CDR3 length: 14 residues. In germline, CDR1 is SNHLY, CDR2 FYNNEI. V shed 2 bases, J shed 5 bases, and the junction held 5 bases outside the gene matches.

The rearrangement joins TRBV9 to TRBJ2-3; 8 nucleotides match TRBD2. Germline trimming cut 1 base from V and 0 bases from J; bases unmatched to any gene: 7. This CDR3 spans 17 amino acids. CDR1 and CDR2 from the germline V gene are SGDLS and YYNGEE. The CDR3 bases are TGTGCCAGCAGCGTACCAGCGGGGGTAACTAGCACAGATACGCAGTATTTT. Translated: CASSVPAGVTSTDTQYF.

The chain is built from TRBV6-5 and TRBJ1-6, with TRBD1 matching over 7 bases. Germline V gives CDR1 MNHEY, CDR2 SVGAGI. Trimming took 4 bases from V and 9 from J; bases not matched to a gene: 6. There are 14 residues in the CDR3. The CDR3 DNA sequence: TGTGCCAGCAGTTCCGGACAGGTTGGTTCACCCCTCCACTTT. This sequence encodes CASSSGQVGSPLHF.

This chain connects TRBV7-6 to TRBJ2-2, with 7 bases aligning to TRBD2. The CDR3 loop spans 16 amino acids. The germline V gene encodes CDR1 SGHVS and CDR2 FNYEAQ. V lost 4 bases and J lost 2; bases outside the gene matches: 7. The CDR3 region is CASSSRRGDNTGELFF. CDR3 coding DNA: TGTGCCAGCAGCTCCCGTCGGGGGGATAACACCGGGGAGCTGTTTTTT.

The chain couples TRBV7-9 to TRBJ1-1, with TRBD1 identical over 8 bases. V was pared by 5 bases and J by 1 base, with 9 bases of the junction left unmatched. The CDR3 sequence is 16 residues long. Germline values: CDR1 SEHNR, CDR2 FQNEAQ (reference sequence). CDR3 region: CASSPRTGWANTEAFF. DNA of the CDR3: TGTGCCAGCAGCCCGAGGACAGGGTGGGCGAACACTGAAGCTTTCTTT.

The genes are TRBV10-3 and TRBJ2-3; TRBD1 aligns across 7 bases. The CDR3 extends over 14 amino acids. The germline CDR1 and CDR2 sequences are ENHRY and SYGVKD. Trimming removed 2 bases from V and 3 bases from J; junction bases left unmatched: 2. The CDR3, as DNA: TGTGCCATCAGTGAGGACAGGGAGACAGATACGCAGTATTTT. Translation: CAISEDRETDTQYF.

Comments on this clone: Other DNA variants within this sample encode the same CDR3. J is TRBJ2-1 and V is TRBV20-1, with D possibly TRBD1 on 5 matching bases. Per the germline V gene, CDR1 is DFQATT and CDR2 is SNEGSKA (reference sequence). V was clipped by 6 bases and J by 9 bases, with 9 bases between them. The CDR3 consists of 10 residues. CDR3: CSANRFEQFF. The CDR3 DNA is TGCAGTGCCAACAGGTTTGAGCAGTTCTTC.

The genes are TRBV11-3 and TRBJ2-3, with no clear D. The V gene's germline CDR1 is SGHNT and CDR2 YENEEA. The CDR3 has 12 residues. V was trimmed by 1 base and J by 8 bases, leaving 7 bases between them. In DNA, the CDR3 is TGTGCCAGCAGCTTAGTCTCGGGTACGCAGTATTTT. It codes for CASSLVSGTQYF.

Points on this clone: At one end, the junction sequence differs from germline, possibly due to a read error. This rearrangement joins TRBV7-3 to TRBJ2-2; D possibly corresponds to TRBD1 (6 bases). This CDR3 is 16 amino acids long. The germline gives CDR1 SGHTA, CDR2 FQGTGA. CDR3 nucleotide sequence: TGTGCCAGCAGCTTTACAGGGCCCGCGAACACCAGGGAGCTGTTTTTT. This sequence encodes CASSFTGPANTRELFF.

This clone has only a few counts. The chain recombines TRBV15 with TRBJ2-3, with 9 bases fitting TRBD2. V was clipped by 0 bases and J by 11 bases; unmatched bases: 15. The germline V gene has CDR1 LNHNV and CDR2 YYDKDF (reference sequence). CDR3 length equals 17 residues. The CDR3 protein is CATSREPSGGFQEEQYF. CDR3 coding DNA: TGTGCCACCAGCAGAGAGCCAAGCGGGGGGTTCCAGGAGGAGCAGTATTTT.

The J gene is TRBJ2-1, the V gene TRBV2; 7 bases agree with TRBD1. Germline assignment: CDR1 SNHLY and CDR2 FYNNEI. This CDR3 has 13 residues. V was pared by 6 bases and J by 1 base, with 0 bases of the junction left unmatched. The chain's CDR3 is CASRDRSYNEQFF. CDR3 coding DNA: TGTGCCAGCAGGGACAGGTCCTACAATGAGCAGTTCTTC.

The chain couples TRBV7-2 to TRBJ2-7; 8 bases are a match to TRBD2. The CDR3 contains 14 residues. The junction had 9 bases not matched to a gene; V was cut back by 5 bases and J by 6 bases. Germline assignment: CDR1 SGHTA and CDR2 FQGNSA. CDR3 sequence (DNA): TGTGCCAGCAGCCAGGGTAGCGGGACTGGCGAGCAGTACTTC. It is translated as CASSQGSGTGEQYF.

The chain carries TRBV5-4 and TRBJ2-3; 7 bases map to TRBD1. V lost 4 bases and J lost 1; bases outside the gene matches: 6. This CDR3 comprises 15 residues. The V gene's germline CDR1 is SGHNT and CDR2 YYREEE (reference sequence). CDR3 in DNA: TGTGCCAGCAGCACCCGGGACAGACGCACAGATACGCAGTATTTT. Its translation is CASSTRDRRTDTQYF.

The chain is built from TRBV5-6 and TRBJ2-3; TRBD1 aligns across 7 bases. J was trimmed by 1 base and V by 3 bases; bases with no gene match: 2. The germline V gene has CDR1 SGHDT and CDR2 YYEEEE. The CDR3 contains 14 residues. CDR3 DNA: TGTGCCAGCAGCTGGACAGGTCGCACAGATACGCAGTATTTT. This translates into CASSWTGRTDTQYF.

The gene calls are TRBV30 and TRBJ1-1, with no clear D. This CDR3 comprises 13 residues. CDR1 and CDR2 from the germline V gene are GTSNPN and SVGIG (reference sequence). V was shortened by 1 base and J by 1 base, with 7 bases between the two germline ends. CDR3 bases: TGTGCCTGGAGTGAACAAGAGAACACTGAAGCTTTCTTT. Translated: CAWSEQENTEAFF. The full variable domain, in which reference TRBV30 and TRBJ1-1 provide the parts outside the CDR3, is SQTIHQWPATLVQPVGSPLSLECTVEGTSNPNLYWYRQAAGRGLQLLFYSVGIGQISSEVPQNLSASRPQDRQFILSSKKLLLSDSGFYLCAWSEQENTEAFFGQGTRLTVV.

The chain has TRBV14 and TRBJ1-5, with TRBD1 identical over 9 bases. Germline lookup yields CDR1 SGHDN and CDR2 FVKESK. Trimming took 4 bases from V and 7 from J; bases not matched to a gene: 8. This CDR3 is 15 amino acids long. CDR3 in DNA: TGTGCCAGCAGCCCGGGACAGGGCCTTAACCAGCCCCAGCATTTT. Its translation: CASSPGQGLNQPQHF.

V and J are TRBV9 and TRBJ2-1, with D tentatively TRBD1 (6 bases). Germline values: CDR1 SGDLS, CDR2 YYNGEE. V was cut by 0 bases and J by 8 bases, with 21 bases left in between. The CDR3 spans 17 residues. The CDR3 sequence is CASSVAGQGTFRYEQFF. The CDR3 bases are TGTGCCAGCAGCGTAGCTGGTCAGGGGACGTTCCGTTATGAGCAGTTCTTC. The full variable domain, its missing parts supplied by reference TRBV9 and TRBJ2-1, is DSGVTQTPKHLITATGQRVTLRCSPRSGDLSVYWYQQSLDQGLQFLIQYYNGEERAKGNILERFSAQQFPDLHSELNLSSLELGDSALYFCASSVAGQGTFRYEQFFGPGTRLTVL.

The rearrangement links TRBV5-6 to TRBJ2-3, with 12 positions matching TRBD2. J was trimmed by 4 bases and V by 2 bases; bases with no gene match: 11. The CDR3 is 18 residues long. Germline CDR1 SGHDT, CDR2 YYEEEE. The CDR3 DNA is TGTGCCAGCAGCTTCTTGACTAGCGGGGGCCGAGTGTCAGATACGCAGTATTTT. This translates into CASSFLTSGGRVSDTQYF.

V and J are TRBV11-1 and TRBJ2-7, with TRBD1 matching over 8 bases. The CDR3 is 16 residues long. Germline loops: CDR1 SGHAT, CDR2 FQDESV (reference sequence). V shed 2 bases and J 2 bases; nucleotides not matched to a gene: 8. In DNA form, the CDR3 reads TGTGCCAGCAGCTTAACGCCGGGACAGGTCCCCTACGAGCAGTACTTC. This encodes CASSLTPGQVPYEQYF.

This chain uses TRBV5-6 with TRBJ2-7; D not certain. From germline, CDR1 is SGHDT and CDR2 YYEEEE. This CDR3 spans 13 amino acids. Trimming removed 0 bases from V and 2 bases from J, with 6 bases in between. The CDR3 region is CASSLAIPYEQYF. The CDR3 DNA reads TGTGCCAGCAGCTTGGCCATTCCCTACGAGCAGTACTTC.

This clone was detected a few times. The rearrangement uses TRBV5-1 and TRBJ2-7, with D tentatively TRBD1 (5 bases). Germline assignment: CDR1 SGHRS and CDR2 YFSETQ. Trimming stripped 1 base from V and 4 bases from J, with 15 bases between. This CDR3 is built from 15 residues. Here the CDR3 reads CASSLTGDSYYEQYF. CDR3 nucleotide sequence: TGCGCCAGCAGCTTGACAGGTGATTCGTATTACGAGCAGTACTTC.

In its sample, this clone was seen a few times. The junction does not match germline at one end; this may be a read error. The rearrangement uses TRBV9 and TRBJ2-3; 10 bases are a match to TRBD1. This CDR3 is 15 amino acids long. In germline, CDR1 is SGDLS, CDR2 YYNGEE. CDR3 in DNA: TGTGCCAGCGGCGTTGGGACAGGGGCAGCGGATACGCAGTATTTT. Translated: CASGVGTGAADTQYF.

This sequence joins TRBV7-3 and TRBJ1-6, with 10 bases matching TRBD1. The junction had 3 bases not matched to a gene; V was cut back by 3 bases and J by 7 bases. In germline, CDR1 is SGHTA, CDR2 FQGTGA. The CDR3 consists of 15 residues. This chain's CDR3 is CASSFRDRGNSPLHF. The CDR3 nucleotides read TGTGCCAGCAGCTTCCGGGACAGGGGCAATTCACCCCTCCACTTT.

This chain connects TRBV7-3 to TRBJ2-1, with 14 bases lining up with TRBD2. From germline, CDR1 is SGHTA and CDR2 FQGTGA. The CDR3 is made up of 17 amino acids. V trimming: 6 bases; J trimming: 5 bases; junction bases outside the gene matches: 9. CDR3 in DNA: TGTGCCAGCAGTTCTTTGAGGACTAGCGGGGGGCACAATGAGCAGTTCTTC. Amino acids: CASSSLRTSGGHNEQFF.

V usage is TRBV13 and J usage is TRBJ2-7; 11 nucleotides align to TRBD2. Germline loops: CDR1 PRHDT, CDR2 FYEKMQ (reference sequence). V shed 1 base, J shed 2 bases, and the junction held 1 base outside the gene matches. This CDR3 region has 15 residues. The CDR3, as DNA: TGTGCCAGCAGCTTAGAACTAGCGGGGGCCTACGAGCAGTACTTC. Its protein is CASSLELAGAYEQYF.